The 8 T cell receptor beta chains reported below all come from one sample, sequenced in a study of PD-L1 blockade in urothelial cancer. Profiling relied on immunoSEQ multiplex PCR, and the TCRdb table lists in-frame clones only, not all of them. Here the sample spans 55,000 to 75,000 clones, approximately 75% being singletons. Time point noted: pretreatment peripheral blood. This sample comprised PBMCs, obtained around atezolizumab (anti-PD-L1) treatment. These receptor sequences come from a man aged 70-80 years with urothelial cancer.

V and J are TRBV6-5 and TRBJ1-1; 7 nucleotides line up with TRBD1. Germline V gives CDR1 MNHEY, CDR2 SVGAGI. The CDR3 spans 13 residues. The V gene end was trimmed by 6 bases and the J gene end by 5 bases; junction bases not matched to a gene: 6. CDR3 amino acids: CASRDRKPTEAFF. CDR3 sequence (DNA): TGTGCCAGCAGGGACAGGAAACCAACTGAAGCTTTCTTT.

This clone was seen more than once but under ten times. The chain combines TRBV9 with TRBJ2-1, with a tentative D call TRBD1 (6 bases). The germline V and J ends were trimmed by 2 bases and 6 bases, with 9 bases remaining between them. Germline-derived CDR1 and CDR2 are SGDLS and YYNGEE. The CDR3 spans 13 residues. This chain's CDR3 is CASSVGARNEQFF. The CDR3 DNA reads TGTGCCAGCAGCGTGGGGGCCCGCAATGAGCAGTTCTTC.

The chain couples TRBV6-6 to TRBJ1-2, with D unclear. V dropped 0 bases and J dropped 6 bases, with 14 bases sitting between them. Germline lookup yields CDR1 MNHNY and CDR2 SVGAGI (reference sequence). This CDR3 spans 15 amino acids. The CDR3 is CASSYSETGRDGYTF. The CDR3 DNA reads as TGTGCCAGCAGTTACTCGGAGACGGGGAGGGATGGCTACACCTTC.

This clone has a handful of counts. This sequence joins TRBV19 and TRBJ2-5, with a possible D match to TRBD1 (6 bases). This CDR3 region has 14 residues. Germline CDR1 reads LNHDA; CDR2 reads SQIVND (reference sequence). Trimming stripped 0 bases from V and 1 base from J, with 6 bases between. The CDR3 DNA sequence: TGTGCCAGTAGTATAGACAGGGGCCAAGAGACCCAGTACTTC. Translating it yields CASSIDRGQETQYF.

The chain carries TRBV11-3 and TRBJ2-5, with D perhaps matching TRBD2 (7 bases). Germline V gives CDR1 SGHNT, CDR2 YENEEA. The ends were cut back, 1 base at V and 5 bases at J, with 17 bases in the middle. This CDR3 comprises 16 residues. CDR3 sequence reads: CASSLVYAGAGETQYF. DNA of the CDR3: TGTGCCAGCAGCTTAGTATATGCGGGGGCAGGGGAGACCCAGTACTTC.

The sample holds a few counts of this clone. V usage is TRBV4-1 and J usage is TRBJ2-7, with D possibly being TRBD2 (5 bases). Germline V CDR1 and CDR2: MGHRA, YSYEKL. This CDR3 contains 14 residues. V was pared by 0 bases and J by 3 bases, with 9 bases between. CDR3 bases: TGCGCCAGCAGCCAAGATCCGGGGAGCTACGAGCAGTACTTC. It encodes CASSQDPGSYEQYF.

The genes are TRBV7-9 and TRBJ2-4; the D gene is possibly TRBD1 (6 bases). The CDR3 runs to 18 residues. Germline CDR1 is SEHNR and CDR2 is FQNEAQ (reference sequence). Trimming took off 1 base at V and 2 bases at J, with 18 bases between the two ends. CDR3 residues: CASSLEGETQGSKNIQYF. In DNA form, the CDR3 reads TGTGCCAGCAGCTTAGAAGGGGAAACACAGGGTTCCAAAAACATTCAGTACTTC.

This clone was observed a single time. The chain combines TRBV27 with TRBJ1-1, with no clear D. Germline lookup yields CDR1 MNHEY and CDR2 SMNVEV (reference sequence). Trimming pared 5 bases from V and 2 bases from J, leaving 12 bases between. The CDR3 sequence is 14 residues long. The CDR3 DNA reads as TGTGCCAGCAGTGGTCATGGAGAAAACACTGAAGCTTTCTTT. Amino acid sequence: CASSGHGENTEAFF.